Below, one T cell receptor beta chain is given with its context. V gave up 3 bases and J gave up 3 bases, with 18 bases separating them. The CDR3 contains 15 residues. Germline-derived CDR1 and CDR2 are DFQATT and SNEGSKA (reference sequence). These data are taken from a study of early T cells in non-severe SARS-CoV-2 infection. One entry per CDR3 protein, called by TCRdb with MiXCR from the 5' RACE reads. The data hold approximately 35,000 distinct CDR3 sequences, with approximately 6.9% observed a single time. The TCR originated in an adult who was a healthcare worker with PCR-confirmed SARS-CoV-2 infection or an uninfected control (not recorded which). The genes are TRBV20-1 and TRBJ2-7; D unresolved. Sequenced sample: whole blood. CDR3 nucleotide sequence: TGCAGTGCTAGCGCTGCGGAAGGTCCTAACTACGAGCAGTACTTC. It is translated as CSASAAEGPNYEQYF.